Below are 30 T cell receptor beta chains sequenced from a single sample in a study of T-cell memory formation after mild COVID-19. Using its own MiXCR run on the 5' RACE reads, TCRdb lists one record per CDR3 protein. The sample holds more than 250,000 distinct CDR3 sequences, about a sixth seen once. The sequencing sample was made of PBMCs or a T cell subset sorted from them (not recorded which). The receptors were sampled from a young man who had mild COVID-19 (a few samples of this study predate the infection). Cell type and time point are not known.

This clonotype was detected only a few times. The CDR3 protein is CASSRNMDRGRFGELFF. CDR3 DNA sequence: TGCGCCAGCAGTCGGAACATGGACAGGGGGCGCTTCGGGGAGCTGTTTTTT. V usage is TRBV5-1 and J usage is TRBJ2-2, with 11 bases matching TRBD1. J was trimmed by 7 bases and V by 5 bases; bases with no gene match: 13. This CDR3 is 17 amino acids long. Germline V gene data show CDR1 as SGHRS and CDR2 as YFSETQ.

The gene calls are TRBV12-3 or TRBV12-4 and TRBJ1-1, with TRBD1 as a possible D gene (5 bases). V gave up 6 bases and J gave up 3 bases, with 11 bases separating them. There are 13 residues in the CDR3. CDR3: CASRSRVYTEAFF. CDR3 nucleotides: TGTGCCAGCAGATCCAGGGTATACACTGAAGCTTTCTTT.

This clonotype was seen a few times. The chain carries TRBV6-1 and TRBJ1-2; 7 bases match TRBD1. CDR1 MNHNS and CDR2 SASEGT come from the germline V gene. The CDR3 runs 13 residues. With 6 bases clipped from V and 8 bases from J, the junction kept 9 bases outside the gene matches. CDR3 in DNA: TGTGCCAGCAGACTCACAGGGGTCAGGGGCTACACCTTC. Its translation is CASRLTGVRGYTF.

CDR3 in amino acids: CASSLDRGDNEQFF. The CDR3 bases are TGCGCCAGCAGCTTGGATAGAGGGGACAATGAGCAGTTCTTC. The chain joins TRBV5-1 to TRBJ2-1; either TRBD1 or TRBD2 may fit D (5 bases each). Germline V CDR1 and CDR2: SGHRS, YFSETQ. This CDR3 is 14 amino acids long. V gave up 0 bases and J gave up 5 bases, with 9 bases separating them.

V is TRBV18 and J is TRBJ2-7; D gene unclear. The CDR3 is made up of 14 amino acids. Looked up from germline, CDR1 is KGHSH and CDR2 is LQKENI. Trimming stripped 3 bases from V and 2 bases from J, with 11 bases between. The CDR3 DNA reads as TGTGCCAGCTCACCGCAGGTTAGTGCCTACGAGCAGTACTTC. It codes for CASSPQVSAYEQYF.

This clonotype was counted between two and nine times. J is TRBJ1-2 and V is TRBV19; a possible D gene is TRBD1 (6 bases). Looked up from germline, CDR1 is LNHDA and CDR2 is SQIVND (reference sequence). Trimming pared 4 bases from V and 4 bases from J, leaving 25 bases between. The CDR3 covers 18 residues. The CDR3 reads CASSNFRLQGEAGYGYTF. CDR3 coding DNA: TGTGCCAGTAGTAATTTTCGGTTACAGGGAGAGGCTGGCTATGGCTACACCTTC.

The chain is built from TRBV29-1 and TRBJ1-2, with TRBD1 matching over 10 bases. The germline V gene has CDR1 SQVTM and CDR2 ANQGSEA. The CDR3 extends over 13 amino acids. The ends lost 6 bases at V and 6 bases at J; junction bases unmatched: 7. The CDR3 sequence: CSVRDRGAHGYTF. The CDR3 DNA reads TGCAGCGTAAGGGACAGGGGCGCTCATGGCTACACCTTC.

The rearrangement uses TRBV5-1 and TRBJ2-7, with no clear D. Germline V gene data show CDR1 as SGHRS and CDR2 as YFSETQ. Trimming pared 0 bases from V and 5 bases from J, leaving 12 bases between. There are 14 residues in the CDR3. CDR3 DNA sequence: TGCGCCAGCAGCTTGGGTCAGGCTGAGGACGAGCAGTACTTC. This codes for CASSLGQAEDEQYF.

The chain couples TRBV7-9 to TRBJ2-3; the D gene could be TRBD1 or TRBD2 (5 bases each). The germline V gene has CDR1 SEHNR and CDR2 FQNEAQ (reference sequence). V lost 0 bases, J lost 5 bases, and 12 bases lay in between. This CDR3 has 15 residues. CDR3 region: CASSLAPGQEDTQYF. Here the CDR3 DNA reads TGTGCCAGCAGCTTAGCGCCGGGGCAGGAAGATACGCAGTATTTT.

This chain uses TRBV29-1 with TRBJ2-7; a possible D gene is TRBD2 (6 bases). V shed 6 bases and J shed 0 bases, with 15 bases lying between them. Germline V gene sequence: CDR1 SQVTM, CDR2 ANQGSEA. This CDR3 region has 14 residues. The CDR3 DNA sequence: TGCAGCGTAGCAGGACGGGGAGGCTCCTACGAGCAGTACTTC. It encodes CSVAGRGGSYEQYF.

Only a few counts were recorded for this clonotype. The chain recombines TRBV14 with TRBJ1-1; D uncertain. CDR1 and CDR2 from the germline V gene are SGHDN and FVKESK. V was cut by 2 bases and J by 4 bases, with 8 bases left in between. The CDR3 runs 13 residues. CDR3 residues: CASSQYWGTEAFF. As DNA, the CDR3 is TGTGCCAGCAGCCAATACTGGGGCACTGAAGCTTTCTTT.

This clonotype was observed a handful of times. The chain carries TRBV5-1 and TRBJ1-1; TRBD1 aligns across 8 bases. Per germline, CDR1 SGHRS and CDR2 YFSETQ. CDR3 size: 14 residues. J was trimmed by 4 bases and V by 4 bases; bases with no gene match: 6. The CDR3 loop reads CASSPGQGFTEAFF. Written as DNA, the CDR3 is TGCGCCAGCAGCCCCGGACAGGGCTTCACTGAAGCTTTCTTT. Full variable domain (remainder filled in from reference TRBV5-1 and TRBJ1-1): KAGVTQTPRYLIKTRGQQVTLSCSPISGHRSVSWYQQTPGQGLQFLFEYFSETQRNKGNFPGRFSGRQFSNSRSEMNVSTLELGDSALYLCASSPGQGFTEAFFGQGTRLTVV.

This chain connects TRBV5-1 to TRBJ2-1; 8 bases agree with TRBD1. V lost 4 bases, J lost 10 bases, and 7 bases stayed unmatched. This CDR3 region has 13 residues. Germline lookup yields CDR1 SGHRS and CDR2 YFSETQ. The CDR3: CASSATGVWEQFF. In DNA form, the CDR3 reads TGCGCCAGCAGCGCGACAGGGGTCTGGGAGCAGTTCTTC. The full variable domain, completed using reference TRBV5-1 and TRBJ2-1, is KAGVTQTPRYLIKTRGQQVTLSCSPISGHRSVSWYQQTPGQGLQFLFEYFSETQRNKGNFPGRFSGRQFSNSRSEMNVSTLELGDSALYLCASSATGVWEQFFGPGTRLTVL.

This clonotype was seen a few times. The chain joins TRBV7-2 to TRBJ2-3, with a weak D call TRBD1 (7 bases). This CDR3 has 12 amino acids. Per the germline V gene, CDR1 is SGHTA and CDR2 is FQGNSA. V was pared by 3 bases and J by 10 bases, with 11 bases between. As DNA, the CDR3 is TGTGCCAGCAGCTTTGCCAGGGGGGCGCAGTATTTT. As protein: CASSFARGAQYF. Filled out from reference TRBV7-2 and TRBJ2-3, the complete variable domain reads GAGVSQSPSNKVTEKGKDVELRCDPISGHTALYWYRQSLGQGLEFLIYFQGNSAPDKSGLPSDRFSAERTGGSVSTLTIQRTQQEDSAVYLCASSFARGAQYFGPGTRLTVL.

V usage is TRBV29-1 and J usage is TRBJ1-2, with 9 bases that match TRBD1. The germline V gene has CDR1 SQVTM and CDR2 ANQGSEA. Losses at the gene ends were 6 bases for V and 8 bases for J; bases not matched to a gene: 10. The CDR3 totals 13 residues. CDR3: CSVGGGQGYGYTF. CDR3 coding DNA: TGCAGCGTGGGAGGGGGACAGGGATACGGCTACACCTTC.

This clonotype was seen a handful of times. This rearrangement joins TRBV28 to TRBJ2-7; D remains ambiguous. V lost 7 bases and J lost 4, with 8 bases in between. The CDR3 is made up of 11 amino acids. Per the germline V gene, CDR1 is MDHEN and CDR2 is SYDVKM. The CDR3 is CASTTPYEQYF. The CDR3 DNA is TGTGCCAGCACCACCCCTTACGAGCAGTACTTC.

In its sample, this clonotype was seen a few times. The chain carries TRBV4-1 and TRBJ2-7, with D possibly matching TRBD2 (6 bases). Germline CDR1 MGHRA, CDR2 YSYEKL. CDR3 length: 15 residues. V was pared by 4 bases and J by 1 base, with 14 bases between. The DNA of the CDR3 is TGCGCCAGCAGCCCAGCCGGGAGACGGTCCTACGAGCAGTACTTC. It codes for CASSPAGRRSYEQYF.

The J gene is TRBJ1-6, the V gene TRBV7-6; TRBD1 agrees at 9 bases. The CDR3 spans 14 residues. The V gene's germline CDR1 is SGHVS and CDR2 FNYEAQ. V shed 5 bases, J shed 9 bases, and the junction held 5 bases outside the gene matches. CDR3 region: CASSPGQGGSPLHF. The CDR3 DNA reads TGTGCCAGCAGCCCGGGACAGGGAGGTTCACCCCTCCACTTT.

This chain connects TRBV11-2 to TRBJ2-1, with D possibly TRBD2 on 6 matching bases. CDR3 length: 16 amino acids. The germline V gene encodes CDR1 SGHAT and CDR2 FQNNGV. V was shortened by 3 bases and J by 7 bases, with 19 bases between the two germline ends. The CDR3 protein is CASSFGRGPEVNEQFF. The CDR3, as DNA: TGTGCCAGCAGCTTCGGGCGGGGACCCGAAGTTAATGAGCAGTTCTTC.

The V call is TRBV18, the J call TRBJ1-2; the D gene is possibly TRBD1 (6 bases). Germline CDR1 and CDR2: KGHSH and LQKENI. The CDR3 extends over 14 amino acids. The V end was cut by 2 bases, the J end by 4 bases, with 11 bases between. CDR3 protein: CASSPSGEGYGYTF. The CDR3 nucleotides are TGTGCCAGCTCACCATCAGGGGAAGGCTATGGCTACACCTTC.

The table lists this clonotype with a few counts. The chain couples TRBV4-3 to TRBJ2-1; weak D call: TRBD1 (6 bases). The germline V gene has CDR1 LGHNA and CDR2 YSLEER. This CDR3 comprises 15 residues. Deletions cut 1 base from V and 2 bases from J, with 9 bases between. The CDR3 DNA reads as TGCGCCAGCAGCCAAGGTTCAGGGGCCTACAATGAGCAGTTCTTC. This encodes CASSQGSGAYNEQFF.

V is TRBV18 and J is TRBJ2-5; D uncertain. The CDR3 has 13 residues. Trimming removed 3 bases at V and 1 base at J, with 6 bases between. The germline CDR1 and CDR2 sequences are KGHSH and LQKENI. The DNA for the CDR3 is TGTGCCAGCTCACCGGCGATCCAAGAGACCCAGTACTTC. Protein sequence: CASSPAIQETQYF.

In its sample, this clonotype was seen once. The chain is built from TRBV27 and TRBJ1-1, with 8 bases that match TRBD1. The CDR3 consists of 13 residues. Trimming at V came to 8 bases and at J to 4 bases, leaving 6 bases not matched to a gene. The germline V gene has CDR1 MNHEY and CDR2 SMNVEV (reference sequence). CDR3 sequence reads: CASGLTGGTEAFF. The CDR3 DNA is TGTGCCAGCGGATTAACAGGGGGCACTGAAGCTTTCTTT.

The CDR3 coding sequence is TGTGCCAGCAGCTTAGGAGCTGACAACTCTAATGAAAAACTGTTTTTT. It specifies CASSLGADNSNEKLFF. The rearrangement links TRBV7-9 to TRBJ1-4; D ambiguous. This CDR3 is 16 amino acids long. Germline V gives CDR1 SEHNR, CDR2 FQNEAQ (reference sequence). Trimming pared 1 base from V and 3 bases from J, leaving 12 bases between.

The rearrangement joins TRBV11-2 to TRBJ1-6; TRBD1 agrees at 9 bases. This CDR3 is 14 amino acids long. In germline, CDR1 is SGHAT, CDR2 FQNNGV. Germline trimming cut 7 bases from V and 7 bases from J; bases unmatched to any gene: 5. The DNA for the CDR3 is TGTGCCAGCAACGACGACAGGGGGAATTCACCCCTCCACTTT. Amino acids: CASNDDRGNSPLHF.

CDR3 loop: CASSAGQGARGTDTQYF. Here the CDR3 DNA reads TGTGCCAGCAGCGCGGGACAGGGGGCGCGTGGTACAGATACGCAGTATTTT. The rearrangement links TRBV7-3 to TRBJ2-3, with 12 bases identical to TRBD1. The CDR3 is made up of 17 amino acids. Germline CDR1 reads SGHTA; CDR2 reads FQGTGA. V shed 5 bases, J shed 3 bases, and the junction held 9 bases outside the gene matches.

J is TRBJ1-1 and V is TRBV4-1; maybe TRBD1 (6 bases). Between the trimmed V and J ends, which lost 2 bases and 3 bases, there was a span of 7 bases. From germline, CDR1 is MGHRA and CDR2 YSYEKL. This CDR3 is built from 13 residues. The CDR3, as DNA: TGCGCCAGCAGCCAACAGGGGTACACTGAAGCTTTCTTT. As protein: CASSQQGYTEAFF.

This clonotype was seen at least ten times. Here the CDR3 reads CSARDRRATNEKLFF. The CDR3 coding sequence is TGCAGTGCTAGAGATCGCAGGGCAACTAATGAAAAACTGTTTTTT. The chain is built from TRBV20-1 and TRBJ1-4, with D possibly TRBD1 on 5 matching bases. Germline CDR1 and CDR2: DFQATT and SNEGSKA (reference sequence). The ends were cut back, 0 bases at V and 0 bases at J, with 8 bases in the middle. The CDR3 totals 15 residues.

In this sample, this clonotype turned up many times. The chain combines TRBV6-4 with TRBJ2-1; tentative D call: TRBD2 (7 bases). The germline V and J ends were trimmed by 3 bases and 7 bases, with 16 bases remaining between them. The CDR3 loop spans 15 amino acids. The germline gives CDR1 MRHNA, CDR2 SNTAGT. CDR3 sequence: CASSDLGGAGNEQFF. The CDR3 DNA is TGTGCCAGCAGTGATCTGGGGGGGGCCGGTAATGAGCAGTTCTTC.

This clonotype was observed a handful of times. The chain joins TRBV18 to TRBJ2-7; unclear D gene. The CDR3 has 13 amino acids. In germline, CDR1 is KGHSH, CDR2 LQKENI. The V end lost 0 bases, the J end lost 7 bases, and 10 bases lay between the germline ends. The CDR3 DNA sequence: TGTGCCAGCTCACCACCCGCCCTAGTGGAGCAGTACTTC. Its protein is CASSPPALVEQYF.